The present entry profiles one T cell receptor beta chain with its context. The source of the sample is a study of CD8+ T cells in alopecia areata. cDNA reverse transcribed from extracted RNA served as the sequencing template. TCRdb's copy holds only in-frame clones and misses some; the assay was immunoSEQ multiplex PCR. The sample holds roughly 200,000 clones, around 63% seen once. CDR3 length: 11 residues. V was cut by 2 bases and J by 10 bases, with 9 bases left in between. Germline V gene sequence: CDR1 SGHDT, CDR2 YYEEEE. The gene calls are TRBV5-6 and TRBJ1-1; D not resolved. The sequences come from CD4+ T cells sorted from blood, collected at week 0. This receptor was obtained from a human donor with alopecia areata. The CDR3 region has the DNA TGTGCCAGCAGCTTTTTGGGAAGAGCTTTCTTT. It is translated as CASSFLGRAFF. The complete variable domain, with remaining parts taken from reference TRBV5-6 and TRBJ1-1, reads DAGVTQSPTHLIKTRGQQVTLRCSPKSGHDTVSWYQQALGQGPQFIFQYYEEEERQRGNFPDRFSGHQFPNYSSELNVNALLLGDSALYLCASSFLGRAFFGQGTRLTVV.